The entry below gives a single T cell receptor beta chain sequence along with its context. CDR1 is SGHRS and CDR2 is YFSETQ in the germline V gene. The CDR3 runs 16 residues. The V gene lost 0 bases and the J gene lost 0 bases, with 9 bases spanning the gap. The sample belongs to a study of blood T cell repertoires in COVID-19. Looking at the study overall: Spain, Italy and the United States supplied samples that represented acute and convalescent COVID-19. T cells, B-cell-depleted T cells, or PBMCs provided the cDNA or gDNA that served as material.

Authors' methods: Scientists estimated how many nucleated cells there were by amplifying reference gene primers. The protocol was immunoSEQ multiplex PCR, while the TCRdb copy is restricted to in-frame clones and leaves out a portion. That table supplies the V and J calls and clone size; D and trimming were determined from the DNA. The repertoire holds 52,000 or so clones, with 90% to 95% as singletons. The rearrangement uses TRBV5-1 and TRBJ2-2; possibly TRBD2 for D (6 bases). The sequenced sample was peripheral blood. The sequence came from a woman over 75 with acute or convalescent COVID-19. The CDR3 is CASSLGGVTNTGELFF. DNA of the CDR3: TGCGCCAGCAGCTTGGGCGGGGTTACGAACACCGGGGAGCTGTTTTTT.